This entry features one T cell receptor (beta chain) sequence. The antigen remains undetermined. This entry belongs to a study of cytomegalovirus exposure and HLA in healthy donors. Points from the study as a whole: CMV serostatus was the sole immune exposure information available. Researchers counted around 170 TCR beta chains as cytomegalovirus-associated. There were some public TCRs occurring in many donors, but most TCR sequences were rare.

Germline CDR1 and CDR2: SGHDN and FVKESK. Trimming removed 2 bases at V and 4 bases at J, with 14 bases between. This CDR3 comprises 16 residues. The PCR made use of 60 Vbeta and 13 Jbeta primers. Clones were sequenced by immunoSEQ multiplex PCR, and TCRdb holds only the in-frame ones, with some missing. The sample consists of 150,000 to 200,000 clones, 77% of them appearing once. Healthy bone marrow donors supplied every sample. This TCR came from a woman in her twenties or thirties in good health and CMV-seronegative. Source material: PBMCs. The rearrangement links TRBV14 to TRBJ1-4, with a possible D match to TRBD1 (5 bases). CDR3 nucleotides: TGTGCCAGCAGCCAACGGCAGGGCTCGTTTAATGAAAAACTGTTTTTT. Its protein is CASSQRQGSFNEKLFF.